This T cell receptor (beta chain) emerged from a study of blood T cell repertoires in COVID-19. About the research overall: COVID-19 samples, acute and convalescent, were from the United States, Italy and Spain. Nucleic acid was either cDNA or gDNA, and it came from T cells, B-cell-depleted T cells, or PBMCs.

Here immunoSEQ multiplex PCR was the method, and the copy in TCRdb shows in-frame clones only, minus some. This table holds 230,000 or so clones, more than 75% found once. V trimming: 0 bases; J trimming: 7 bases; junction bases outside the gene matches: 4. The germline gives CDR1 SNHLY, CDR2 FYNNEI. The CDR3 is made up of 14 amino acids. The V call is TRBV2, the J call TRBJ2-5; 8 nucleotides match TRBD2. The specimen sequenced was peripheral blood. This receptor was identified in a man between 40 and 49 years old with active or convalescent COVID-19. In DNA, the CDR3 is TGTGCCAGCAGTGAAGCGAGCGGGGGAGGGACCCAGTACTTC. The encoded protein is CASSEASGGGTQYF.